A single sample is the source of the 7 T cell receptor beta chains below, sequenced in a study of cytomegalovirus exposure and HLA in healthy donors. The PCR had 60 Vbeta and 13 Jbeta primers. Measured with immunoSEQ multiplex PCR; TCRdb has only the in-frame clones, and not every one. The profile shows around 130,000 clones, more than 80% of them singletons. Input material: PBMCs. The origin of the receptors is a man in his thirties or forties in good health and CMV-seronegative.

This clone has just one count. This sequence joins TRBV7-9 and TRBJ1-1; D remains unclear. This CDR3 contains 13 residues. Germline values: CDR1 SEHNR, CDR2 FQNEAQ (reference sequence). V was trimmed by 5 bases and J by 6 bases, leaving 13 bases between them. The CDR3 loop is CASSVDPGAEAFF. The CDR3 DNA sequence: TGTGCCAGCAGCGTAGACCCCGGGGCTGAAGCTTTCTTT. Variable domain in full (rest from reference TRBV7-9 and TRBJ1-1): DTGVSQNPRHKITKRGQNVTFRCDPISEHNRLYWYRQTLGQGPEFLTYFQNEAQLEKSRLLSDRFSAERPKGSFSTLEIQRTEQGDSAMYLCASSVDPGAEAFFGQGTRLTVV.

J is TRBJ2-1 and V is TRBV18, with 8 bases matching TRBD2. The CDR3 is 15 residues long. Trimming cost V 3 bases and J 8 bases; bases outside gene matches: 9. CDR1 is KGHSH, CDR2 LQKENI, per germline. The DNA of the CDR3 is TGTGCCAGCTCACCTCAGAGCGGGGGACTCGATGAGCAGTTCTTC. It translates to CASSPQSGGLDEQFF.

The chain has TRBV7-3 and TRBJ2-1; D not certain. This CDR3 is 15 amino acids long. V was trimmed by 0 bases and J by 6 bases, leaving 12 bases between them. Per germline, CDR1 SGHTA and CDR2 FQGTGA. CDR3 region: CASSLTVGAPNEQFF. CDR3 in DNA: TGTGCCAGCAGCTTAACAGTGGGCGCGCCCAATGAGCAGTTCTTC. Together with reference TRBV7-3 and TRBJ2-1, the CDR3 gives the full variable domain: GAGVSQTPSNKVTEKGKYVELRCDPISGHTALYWYRQSLGQGPEFLIYFQGTGAADDSGLPNDRFFAVRPEGSVSTLKIQRTERGDSAVYLCASSLTVGAPNEQFFGPGTRLTVL.

The chain has TRBV7-6 and TRBJ2-3, with D possibly matching TRBD2 (6 bases). Germline V gives CDR1 SGHVS, CDR2 FNYEAQ. V lost 2 bases and J 0 bases, leaving 12 bases between the germline ends. The CDR3 loop spans 16 amino acids. In nucleotides, the CDR3 is TGTGCCAGCAGCTTATCATTGGGGGGAAGCACAGATACGCAGTATTTT. It codes for CASSLSLGGSTDTQYF.

The J gene is TRBJ2-7, the V gene TRBV6-1, with a possible D match to TRBD2 (6 bases). Trimming shortened V by 3 bases and J by 6 bases, and 6 bases separated the two germline ends. Germline CDR1 is MNHNS and CDR2 is SASEGT. CDR3 size: 11 residues. This CDR3 reads CASSEGGEQYF. The CDR3 coding sequence is TGTGCCAGCAGTGAGGGGGGCGAGCAGTACTTC.

The V call is TRBV9, the J call TRBJ2-7, with 7 nucleotides matching TRBD1. Germline trimming cut 0 bases from V and 1 base from J; bases unmatched to any gene: 10. CDR3 length equals 17 residues. Germline CDR1 reads SGDLS; CDR2 reads YYNGEE. CDR3 residues: CASSVATPPTGSYEQYF. Here the CDR3 DNA reads TGTGCCAGCAGCGTAGCTACACCTCCGACAGGGTCCTACGAGCAGTACTTC.

This chain joins TRBV9 and TRBJ2-2; D might be TRBD2 (5 bases). The CDR3 length is 16 residues. Germline CDR1 SGDLS, CDR2 YYNGEE. Trimming removed 4 bases at V and 0 bases at J, with 13 bases between. The CDR3 spells CASSRDRVTNTGELFF. The CDR3, as DNA: TGTGCCAGCAGCCGGGATCGGGTTACGAACACCGGGGAGCTGTTTTTT.